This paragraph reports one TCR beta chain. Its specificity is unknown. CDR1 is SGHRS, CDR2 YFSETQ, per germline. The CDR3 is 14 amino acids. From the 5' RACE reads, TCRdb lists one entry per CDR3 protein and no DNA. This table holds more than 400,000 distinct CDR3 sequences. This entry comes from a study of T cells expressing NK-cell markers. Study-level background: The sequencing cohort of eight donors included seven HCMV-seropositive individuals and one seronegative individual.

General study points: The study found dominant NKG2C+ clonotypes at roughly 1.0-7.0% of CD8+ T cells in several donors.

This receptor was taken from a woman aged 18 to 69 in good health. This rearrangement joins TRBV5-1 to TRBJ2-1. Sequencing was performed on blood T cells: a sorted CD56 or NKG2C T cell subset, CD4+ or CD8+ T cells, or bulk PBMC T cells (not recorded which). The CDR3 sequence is CASTLRTENNEQFF.